The entry that follows covers one T cell receptor beta chain sequence. Antigen: not known. The repertoire was sequenced with immunoSEQ multiplex PCR; TCRdb's copy has only in-frame clones and lacks some. The sample lists some 120,000 clones, approximately 90% occurring once. These data are taken from a study of T cell responses to AZD1222 COVID-19 vaccine. Whole-study findings and limits: Clonal diversity may have been underestimated in mostly white British donors. After two AZD1222 doses, spike-specific TCR breadth and depth rose versus day 0.

The V and J ends lost 6 bases and 0 bases, in that order; junction bases with no gene match: 5. This CDR3 spans 15 amino acids. The germline V gene encodes CDR1 SNHLY and CDR2 FYNNEI. This TCR derives from an adult in good health. The chain is built from TRBV2 and TRBJ1-3; TRBD1 matches 7 bases. The input for sequencing was peripheral blood, taken on day 0 of AZD1222 vaccination. This chain's CDR3 is CASRPGTVSGNTIYF. In DNA, the CDR3 is TGTGCCAGCAGACCAGGGACAGTCTCTGGAAACACCATATATTTT.